The next 25 T cell receptor beta chains were all read from a single sample in a study of T cell clonotyping in hematopoietic cell transplantation. Only in-frame clones appear in the TCRdb table, and some are missing; sequencing was by immunoSEQ multiplex PCR. Of tens of thousands of clones in the sample, 94% were seen once. The specimen sequenced was peripheral blood mononuclear cells. These receptor sequences come from a woman aged 45-65 years in good health. Some clones in this sample may be carry-over from other donors' samples.

This sequence joins TRBV29-1 and TRBJ1-5; unclear D gene. The CDR3 spans 10 residues. Germline CDR1 is SQVTM and CDR2 is ANQGSEA. V lost 4 bases to trimming and J lost 4 bases, with 2 bases between them. Here the CDR3 reads CSVGNQPQHF. In DNA, the CDR3 is TGCAGCGTTGGTAATCAGCCCCAGCATTTT.

V is TRBV4-3 and J is TRBJ2-4, with D tentatively TRBD1 or TRBD2 (6 bases each). Trimming took off 0 bases at V and 0 bases at J, with 21 bases between the two ends. Germline V gene data show CDR1 as LGHNA and CDR2 as YSLEER. CDR3 length: 20 amino acids. The CDR3 reads CASSQEGGHGRLVAKNIQYF. CDR3 sequence (DNA): TGCGCCAGCAGCCAAGAAGGGGGGCATGGTCGGCTGGTAGCCAAAAACATTCAGTACTTC.

V gene TRBV19 combines with J gene TRBJ2-7; 7 bases map to TRBD2. J lost 0 bases, V lost 4 bases, and 6 bases had no gene match. The CDR3 sequence is 15 residues long. Germline loops: CDR1 LNHDA, CDR2 SQIVND (reference sequence). The CDR3 coding sequence is TGTGCCAGTAGTACCCCCAGCGGGGACTCCTACGAGCAGTACTTC. As protein: CASSTPSGDSYEQYF.

V usage is TRBV7-2 and J usage is TRBJ2-5; TRBD2 aligns across 9 bases. The CDR3 loop spans 16 amino acids. V shed 3 bases and J 2 bases; nucleotides not matched to a gene: 7. Per germline, CDR1 SGHTA and CDR2 FQGNSA. CDR3 in DNA: TGTGCCAGCAGCTTGGGGGTAGCGGGGGAGCAAGAGACCCAGTACTTC. It yields the protein CASSLGVAGEQETQYF.

V usage is TRBV11-2 and J usage is TRBJ1-4, with 10 nucleotides matching TRBD1. CDR1 and CDR2 (germline): SGHAT, FQNNGV. CDR3 size: 17 residues. J was trimmed by 3 bases and V by 5 bases; bases with no gene match: 9. In DNA form, the CDR3 reads TGTGCCAGCAGCAGGGACAGGGGTTTTGGGTCTAATGAAAAACTGTTTTTT. Protein sequence: CASSRDRGFGSNEKLFF.

By its share, this clone is medium-sized. CDR3 bases: TGTGCCAGCAGCCGTTCCGGAGTGGGGGACAACGAGCAGTACTTC. Translated, it gives CASSRSGVGDNEQYF. The chain carries TRBV7-8 and TRBJ2-7; D may be TRBD1 (6 bases). CDR1 is SGHVS, CDR2 FQNEAQ, per germline. This CDR3 is built from 15 residues. V shed 5 bases and J shed 5 bases, with 19 bases lying between them.

The chain combines TRBV7-9 with TRBJ2-7, with 7 bases matching TRBD1. V lost 4 bases to trimming and J lost 3 bases; unmatched junction nucleotides: 9. CDR3 size: 15 residues. Germline V lookup: CDR1 SEHNR, CDR2 FQNEAQ (reference sequence). The CDR3 loop is CASSSRDSFIYEQYF. The CDR3 DNA is TGTGCCAGCAGCTCCCGGGACAGCTTTATCTACGAGCAGTACTTC. Full variable domain (outside the CDR3, taken from reference TRBV7-9 and TRBJ2-7): DTGVSQNPRHKITKRGQNVTFRCDPISEHNRLYWYRQTLGQGPEFLTYFQNEAQLEKSRLLSDRFSAERPKGSFSTLEIQRTEQGDSAMYLCASSSRDSFIYEQYFGPGTRLTVT.

J is TRBJ1-2 and V is TRBV7-2, with D tentatively TRBD1 (5 bases). CDR1 and CDR2 from the germline V gene are SGHTA and FQGNSA. There are 15 residues in the CDR3. Between the trimmed V and J ends, which lost 1 base and 4 bases, there was a span of 13 bases. CDR3 region: CASSLGGDSIYGYTF. The CDR3 region has the DNA TGTGCCAGCAGCTTAGGGGGTGACAGTATCTATGGCTACACCTTC.

This chain links TRBV7-8 with TRBJ2-5; 7 bases are a match to TRBD2. After removal of 5 bases from V and 2 bases from J, the junction contained 14 bases not matched to a gene. The germline gives CDR1 SGHVS, CDR2 FQNEAQ. This CDR3 is 17 amino acids long. CDR3 residues: CASSIRSSGARQETQYF. The DNA of the CDR3 is TGTGCCAGCAGCATACGCTCGAGCGGGGCCCGGCAAGAGACCCAGTACTTC.

This clone came up once. The rearrangement uses TRBV5-1 and TRBJ2-7; D may be TRBD1 or TRBD2 (5 bases each). The CDR3 is 16 residues long. V shed 4 bases and J shed 0 bases, with 17 bases lying between them. Germline V gene sequence: CDR1 SGHRS, CDR2 YFSETQ. The CDR3, as DNA: TGCGCCAGCAGCGGATCCGGGACGGTTAGCTCCTACGAGCAGTACTTC. Translating it yields CASSGSGTVSSYEQYF.

V usage is TRBV4-1 and J usage is TRBJ2-6; perhaps TRBD2 as D (6 bases). Trimming removed 1 base from V and 0 bases from J, with 13 bases in between. CDR3 length: 18 amino acids. The germline CDR1 and CDR2 sequences are MGHRA and YSYEKL. CDR3: CASSQGGEGDSGANVLTF. CDR3 sequence (DNA): TGCGCCAGCAGCCAAGGCGGGGAAGGGGACTCTGGGGCCAACGTCCTGACTTTC.

This rearrangement joins TRBV5-1 to TRBJ2-3; D remains ambiguous. The CDR3 totals 15 residues. Trimming pared 2 bases from V and 2 bases from J, leaving 12 bases between. In germline, CDR1 is SGHRS, CDR2 YFSETQ. The CDR3 is CASSFSAFATDTQYF. The CDR3 bases are TGCGCCAGCAGCTTTTCCGCGTTCGCCACAGATACGCAGTATTTT.

A single count supports this clone. J is TRBJ2-7 and V is TRBV5-4, with 9 bases fitting TRBD1. With V trimmed by 3 bases and J by 1 base, 2 bases remained unmatched. The CDR3 sequence is 14 residues long. The germline V gene encodes CDR1 SGHNT and CDR2 YYREEE (reference sequence). The CDR3 DNA reads TGTGCCAGCAGCTACGGGACAGGGTCCTACGAGCAGTACTTC. Protein sequence: CASSYGTGSYEQYF.

The chain employs TRBV5-1 and TRBJ2-3, with D perhaps TRBD1 (6 bases). Deletions cut 2 bases from V and 6 bases from J, with 16 bases between. The CDR3 contains 15 residues. Germline V gives CDR1 SGHRS, CDR2 YFSETQ. Written as DNA, the CDR3 is TGCGCCAGCAGCTTTAACGGACAGTCCTTGGATACGCAGTATTTT. It specifies CASSFNGQSLDTQYF.

This rearrangement joins TRBV7-9 to TRBJ2-7, with D unresolved. Germline V lookup: CDR1 SEHNR, CDR2 FQNEAQ (reference sequence). V lost 3 bases and J lost 0, with 9 bases in between. The CDR3 runs 14 residues. As DNA, the CDR3 is TGTGCCAGCAGCTTCTCCGGCACCTCCTACGAGCAGTACTTC. Its translation: CASSFSGTSYEQYF.

This chain links TRBV9 with TRBJ2-2; D remains ambiguous. CDR1 is SGDLS, CDR2 YYNGEE, per germline. V was shortened by 0 bases and J by 0 bases, with 3 bases between the two germline ends. The CDR3 has 14 amino acids. CDR3 sequence: CASSVDPNTGELFF. CDR3 sequence (DNA): TGTGCCAGCAGCGTAGACCCGAACACCGGGGAGCTGTTTTTT.

The rearrangement links TRBV6-5 to TRBJ1-2; D uncertain. Trimming took off 7 bases at V and 8 bases at J, with 14 bases between the two ends. The germline V gene encodes CDR1 MNHEY and CDR2 SVGAGI. CDR3 length: 12 residues. The CDR3 DNA reads as TGTGCCAGCATGGGAACGGGGTTCGGCTACACCTTC. It codes for CASMGTGFGYTF.

The V and J genes are TRBV19 and TRBJ1-1; 7 bases match TRBD1. The CDR3 has 15 amino acids. The ends lost 5 bases at V and 3 bases at J; junction bases unmatched: 9. CDR1 LNHDA and CDR2 SQIVND come from the germline V gene (reference sequence). The CDR3 sequence: CASSSQGGTDTEAFF. The CDR3 DNA reads as TGTGCCAGTAGTTCCCAGGGGGGGACAGACACTGAAGCTTTCTTT.

This chain joins TRBV4-3 and TRBJ2-3; TRBD2 matches 9 bases. Germline V gene lookup returns CDR1 LGHNA and CDR2 YSLEER. The CDR3 runs 18 residues. V lost 0 bases and J lost 0; bases outside the gene matches: 7. The DNA for the CDR3 is TGCGCCAGCAGCCAAGAAGCGGGGGGACCGTCTAGCACAGATACGCAGTATTTT. It codes for CASSQEAGGPSSTDTQYF.

This chain joins TRBV27 and TRBJ2-2, with 9 bases lining up with TRBD1. V trimming: 5 bases; J trimming: 8 bases; junction bases outside the gene matches: 12. Germline V gene data show CDR1 as MNHEY and CDR2 as SMNVEV (reference sequence). The CDR3 contains 16 residues. The CDR3 nucleotides are TGTGCCAGCAGTCCACCCCGGACAGGGGCGGGAGGGGAGCTGTTTTTT. It specifies CASSPPRTGAGGELFF.

This chain links TRBV2 with TRBJ1-1, with D tentatively TRBD1 (6 bases). With 8 bases removed from V and 6 bases from J, the gap between germline ends came to 16 bases. The germline CDR1 and CDR2 sequences are SNHLY and FYNNEI. CDR3 length: 13 amino acids. The CDR3: CASGRVGAAEAFF. The CDR3 bases are TGTGCCAGCGGTCGAGTGGGGGCCGCTGAAGCTTTCTTT.

Worth noting for this clone: Other DNA sequences in this specimen translate into the identical CDR3. The V gene is TRBV4-2, the J gene TRBJ1-1, with a weak D call TRBD1 (6 bases). Trimming left V 0 bases short and J 5 bases short, with 13 bases between. The CDR3 extends over 15 amino acids. Germline CDR1 and CDR2: LGHNA and YNFKEQ. CDR3: CASSQEQGLPTEAFF. The CDR3 DNA is TGTGCCAGCAGCCAAGAACAGGGCCTACCGACTGAAGCTTTCTTT.

A remark on this clone: Within the sample, other DNA sequences also encode this same CDR3. The chain joins TRBV28 to TRBJ1-2; the D is unclear. Germline loops: CDR1 MDHEN, CDR2 SYDVKM. This CDR3 has 11 amino acids. Trimming removed 11 bases from V and 3 bases from J, with 10 bases in between. CDR3 sequence: CAVTADYGYTF. For the CDR3, the DNA is TGTGCCGTTACCGCGGACTATGGCTACACCTTC.

This chain links TRBV2 with TRBJ2-3; no reliable D call. The CDR3 runs 15 residues. The ends were cut back, 3 bases at V and 0 bases at J, with 10 bases in the middle. The germline V gene encodes CDR1 SNHLY and CDR2 FYNNEI. In nucleotides, the CDR3 is TGTGCCAGCAGTGATACCGGCCCTAGCACAGATACGCAGTATTTT. It yields the protein CASSDTGPSTDTQYF.

The chain links TRBV2 to TRBJ1-2, with TRBD1 as a possible D gene (5 bases). Per the germline V gene, CDR1 is SNHLY and CDR2 is FYNNEI. The CDR3 is 13 amino acids. V gave up 11 bases and J gave up 0 bases, with 13 bases separating them. For the CDR3, the DNA is TGTGCCCGGGGCAGGGAGGCTAACTATGGCTACACCTTC. Encoded protein: CARGREANYGYTF.